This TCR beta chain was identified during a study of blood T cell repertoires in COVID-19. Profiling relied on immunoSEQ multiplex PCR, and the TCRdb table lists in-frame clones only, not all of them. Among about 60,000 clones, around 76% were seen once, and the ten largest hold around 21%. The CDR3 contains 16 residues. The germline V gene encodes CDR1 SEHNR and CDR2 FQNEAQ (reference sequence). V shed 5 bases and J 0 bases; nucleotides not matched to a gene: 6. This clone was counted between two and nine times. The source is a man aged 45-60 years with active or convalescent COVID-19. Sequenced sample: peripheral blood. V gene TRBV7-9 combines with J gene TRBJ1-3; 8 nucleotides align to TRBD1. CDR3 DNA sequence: TGTGCCAGCAGCCAGCGACAGGGGATCTCTGGAAACACCATATATTTT. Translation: CASSQRQGISGNTIYF.